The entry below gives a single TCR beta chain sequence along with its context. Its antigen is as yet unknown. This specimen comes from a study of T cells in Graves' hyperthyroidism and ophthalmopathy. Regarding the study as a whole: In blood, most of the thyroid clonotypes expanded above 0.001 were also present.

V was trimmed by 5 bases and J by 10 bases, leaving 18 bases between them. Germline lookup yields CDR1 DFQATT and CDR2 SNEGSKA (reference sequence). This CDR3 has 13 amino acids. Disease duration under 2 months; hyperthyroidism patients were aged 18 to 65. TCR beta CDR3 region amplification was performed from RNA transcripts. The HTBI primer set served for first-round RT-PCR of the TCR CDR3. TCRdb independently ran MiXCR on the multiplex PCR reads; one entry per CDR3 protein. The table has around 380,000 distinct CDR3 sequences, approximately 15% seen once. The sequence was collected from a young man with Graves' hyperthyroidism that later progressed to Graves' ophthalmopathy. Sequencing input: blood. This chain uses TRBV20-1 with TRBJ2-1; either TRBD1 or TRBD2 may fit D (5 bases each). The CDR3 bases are TGCAGTGCTTCCGGGACCCATCAGAAGGAGCAGTTCTTC. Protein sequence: CSASGTHQKEQFF.